These 7 T cell receptor beta chains share one sample of origin, sequenced in a study of T cells in Graves' hyperthyroidism and ophthalmopathy. What was amplified from RNA transcripts were TCR beta CDR3 regions. First-round RT-PCR targeting the TCR CDR3 was performed with the HTBI primer set. TCRdb reprocessed the multiplex PCR reads via MiXCR and lists one record per CDR3 protein. The table includes a few hundred thousand distinct CDR3 sequences, about 15% detected once. Sequencing input: blood. The origin of the receptors is a woman aged 25 to 39 with Graves' ophthalmopathy.

Many counts were recorded for this clonotype. This sequence joins TRBV13 and TRBJ2-7; 11 positions agree with TRBD2. J lost 7 bases, V lost 6 bases, and 17 bases had no gene match. Germline V gene sequence: CDR1 PRHDT, CDR2 FYEKMQ (reference sequence). The CDR3 covers 17 residues. The CDR3 nucleotides read TGTGCCAGCAGACCTACCAGTCTAGCGGGGGGATTTCGGGAGCAGTACTTC. This gives the protein CASRPTSLAGGFREQYF.

This clonotype was seen ten or more times. The genes are TRBV10-1 and TRBJ1-5, with 8 positions matching TRBD1. CDR1 and CDR2 (germline): WNHNN, SYGVQD (reference sequence). Trimming at V came to 5 bases and at J to 8 bases, leaving 23 bases not matched to a gene. This CDR3 has 19 amino acids. The CDR3 spells CASSKFLPGQDRAGKPQHF. The CDR3 DNA is TGCGCCAGCAGTAAGTTTCTGCCGGGACAGGACCGAGCGGGGAAGCCCCAGCATTTT.

This clonotype was detected only once. The chain joins TRBV2 to TRBJ2-3, with D possibly TRBD2 on 5 matching bases. CDR3 length equals 16 residues. Germline CDR1 SNHLY, CDR2 FYNNEI. V lost 3 bases to trimming and J lost 5 bases, with 18 bases between them. Here the CDR3 DNA reads TGTGCCAGCAGTGATGCCGGCGGCGGGTTCGGAGATACGCAGTATTTT. The encoded protein is CASSDAGGGFGDTQYF.

In this sample, this clonotype turned up many times. This rearrangement joins TRBV3-1 to TRBJ2-2; D is possibly TRBD1 or TRBD2 (6 bases each). The CDR3 spans 14 residues. Germline CDR1 and CDR2: LGHDT and YNNKEL (reference sequence). Deletions cut 10 bases from V and 7 bases from J, with 19 bases between. CDR3 sequence (DNA): TGTGCCACTACGGGAGTCAGGGGTATCGGGGAGCTGTTTTTT. Translation: CATTGVRGIGELFF.

The rearrangement uses TRBV11-2 and TRBJ2-2; 10 bases are shared with TRBD2. This CDR3 is built from 20 residues. V shed 5 bases and J 0 bases; nucleotides not matched to a gene: 15. Germline V CDR1 and CDR2: SGHAT, FQNNGV. The CDR3 DNA reads as TGTGCCAGCAGCCCCCGGCTTGGTACAGCGGGAGGGCCGAACACCGGGGAGCTGTTTTTT. Translated, it gives CASSPRLGTAGGPNTGELFF.

This clonotype was observed at least ten times. The chain combines TRBV20-1 with TRBJ1-1, with D uncertain. The CDR3 sequence is 11 residues long. V was cut by 6 bases and J by 7 bases, with 12 bases left in between. Germline CDR1 is DFQATT and CDR2 is SNEGSKA (reference sequence). CDR3 nucleotide sequence: TGCAGTGCAACGCAGGATGTTGAAGCTTTCTTT. Its protein is CSATQDVEAFF.

This clonotype was seen repeatedly, ten times or more. The J gene is TRBJ1-3, the V gene TRBV28; TRBD1 agrees at 10 bases. The CDR3 runs to 15 residues. V dropped 6 bases and J dropped 2; count of bases not matched to a gene: 4. Looked up from germline, CDR1 is MDHEN and CDR2 is SYDVKM. CDR3 sequence reads: CASRTGTGAGNTIYF. CDR3 DNA: TGTGCCAGCAGAACTGGGACAGGGGCTGGAAACACCATATATTTT.